Following are 14 T cell receptor beta chains from one sample sequenced in a study of cytomegalovirus exposure and HLA in healthy donors. 60 Vbeta and 13 Jbeta primers were used in PCR. This table comes from immunoSEQ multiplex PCR, and its TCRdb copy is limited to in-frame clones, with some not included. Of over 150,000 clones listed, about four fifths were seen once; the top ten hold approximately 12%. Sequencing input: PBMCs. The receptors derive from a man aged 50-60 years in good health and CMV-seropositive.

The rearrangement joins TRBV29-1 to TRBJ1-1; 7 bases align to TRBD1. This CDR3 comprises 16 residues. Per germline, CDR1 SQVTM and CDR2 ANQGSEA. Trimming removed 3 bases from V and 4 bases from J; junction bases left unmatched: 14. CDR3 amino acids: CSVDTQGGGVGTEAFF. In nucleotides, the CDR3 is TGCAGCGTTGACACTCAGGGGGGAGGAGTGGGCACTGAAGCTTTCTTT.

This clone occurred once. The gene calls are TRBV18 and TRBJ2-1; 9 bases agree with TRBD2. CDR1 is KGHSH, CDR2 LQKENI, per germline. This CDR3 spans 15 amino acids. V trimming: 0 bases; J trimming: 9 bases; junction bases outside the gene matches: 6. The CDR3 here is CASSPPGLASIEQFF. CDR3 nucleotides: TGTGCCAGCTCACCACCAGGACTAGCGAGTATTGAGCAGTTCTTC.

The rearrangement joins TRBV4-2 to TRBJ2-1, with D uncertain. The CDR3 covers 11 residues. Per germline, CDR1 LGHNA and CDR2 YNFKEQ. V lost 1 base and J lost 10, with 5 bases in between. The DNA of the CDR3 is TGTGCCAGCAGCCAAGGACAAGAGCAGTTCTTC. It translates to CASSQGQEQFF.

This clone was detected a few times. V is TRBV6-5 and J is TRBJ1-1; no clear D gene. Germline V lookup: CDR1 MNHEY, CDR2 SVGAGI. The CDR3 contains 13 residues. V dropped 5 bases and J dropped 3 bases, with 10 bases sitting between them. The CDR3 here is CASSEVMDTEAFF. The CDR3 DNA sequence: TGTGCCAGCAGTGAGGTGATGGACACTGAAGCTTTCTTT.

The chain has TRBV9 and TRBJ2-3; D possibly corresponds to TRBD2 (6 bases). CDR3 size: 16 residues. Trimming stripped 0 bases from V and 0 bases from J, with 11 bases between. CDR1 and CDR2 (germline): SGDLS, YYNGEE. CDR3 region: CASSVGGGTSTDTQYF. CDR3 DNA sequence: TGTGCCAGCAGCGTAGGGGGTGGGACTAGCACAGATACGCAGTATTTT.

The rearrangement links TRBV5-6 to TRBJ1-2; 7 positions match TRBD1. The V gene end was trimmed by 4 bases and the J gene end by 0 bases; junction bases not matched to a gene: 6. The CDR3 has 15 residues. Germline CDR1 and CDR2: SGHDT and YYEEEE. The CDR3 here is CASSPGDSANYGYTF. The DNA for the CDR3 is TGTGCCAGCAGCCCGGGGGACAGTGCTAACTATGGCTACACCTTC.

The rearrangement links TRBV2 to TRBJ1-5; 8 positions match TRBD1. The J segment lost 1 base and the V segment lost 6 bases, leaving 5 bases of the junction unmatched. This CDR3 spans 15 amino acids. Germline V CDR1 and CDR2: SNHLY, FYNNEI. CDR3 sequence: CASSRGQVSNQPQHF. The CDR3 DNA sequence: TGTGCCAGCAGCCGGGGACAGGTCAGCAATCAGCCCCAGCATTTT.

The rearrangement links TRBV19 to TRBJ1-1, with D possibly matching TRBD1 (6 bases). The CDR3 has 16 amino acids. Trimming cost V 4 bases and J 2 bases, with 17 bases left between them. Germline values: CDR1 LNHDA, CDR2 SQIVND (reference sequence). The CDR3 DNA sequence: TGTGCCAGTAGTAGAGATCGTCCAGGGGACAACACTGAAGCTTTCTTT. This encodes CASSRDRPGDNTEAFF.

The chain links TRBV9 to TRBJ2-2, with TRBD2 as a possible D gene (7 bases). The germline V gene encodes CDR1 SGDLS and CDR2 YYNGEE. Trimming removed 0 bases at V and 5 bases at J, with 17 bases between. The CDR3 length is 17 residues. This CDR3 reads CASSVAPLGGGTGELFF. In DNA form, the CDR3 reads TGTGCCAGCAGCGTAGCCCCGCTAGGGGGGGGAACCGGGGAGCTGTTTTTT.

The rearrangement uses TRBV18 and TRBJ2-7; D is uncertain. The CDR3 is made up of 14 amino acids. V lost 4 bases to trimming and J lost 0 bases, with 10 bases between them. Per the germline V gene, CDR1 is KGHSH and CDR2 is LQKENI. This chain's CDR3 is CASSQAGSSYEQYF. The CDR3 nucleotides are TGTGCCAGCTCACAAGCCGGGTCCTCCTACGAGCAGTACTTC. Supplemented by reference TRBV18 and TRBJ2-7, the full variable domain reads NAGVMQNPRHLVRRRGQEARLRCSPMKGHSHVYWYRQLPEEGLKFMVYLQKENIIDESGMPKERFSAEFPKEGPSILRIQQVVRGDSAAYFCASSQAGSSYEQYFGPGTRLTVT.

The rearrangement links TRBV10-3 to TRBJ2-1; D might be TRBD2 (6 bases). This CDR3 comprises 14 residues. The V gene lost 8 bases and the J gene lost 7 bases, with 18 bases spanning the gap. CDR1 is ENHRY and CDR2 is SYGVKD in the germline V gene. CDR3 region: CAIGGFGGQNEQFF. CDR3 DNA sequence: TGTGCCATCGGGGGGTTCGGCGGCCAGAATGAGCAGTTCTTC.

The genes are TRBV2 and TRBJ1-5; no reliable D call. CDR1 and CDR2 from the germline V gene are SNHLY and FYNNEI. CDR3 length: 14 amino acids. Trimming took off 4 bases at V and 2 bases at J, with 9 bases between the two ends. In DNA, the CDR3 is TGTGCCAGCAGTGGAGGGCAAGGCAATCAGCCCCAGCATTTT. Residues: CASSGGQGNQPQHF.

This sequence joins TRBV6-5 and TRBJ2-1, with D unclear. The germline CDR1 and CDR2 sequences are MNHEY and SVGAGI. This CDR3 region has 13 residues. V lost 5 bases to trimming and J lost 9 bases, with 14 bases between them. CDR3 DNA: TGTGCCAGCAGTGCCCCGGATCCGGGTGAGCAGTTCTTC. It encodes CASSAPDPGEQFF.

This clone was counted a single time. The rearrangement uses TRBV30 and TRBJ1-1, with unresolved D. This CDR3 contains 13 residues. The V gene lost 0 bases and the J gene lost 0 bases, with 5 bases spanning the gap. Germline V gene sequence: CDR1 GTSNPN, CDR2 SVGIG (reference sequence). The CDR3: CAWSVRMNTEAFF. CDR3 sequence (DNA): TGTGCCTGGAGTGTTAGAATGAACACTGAAGCTTTCTTT.